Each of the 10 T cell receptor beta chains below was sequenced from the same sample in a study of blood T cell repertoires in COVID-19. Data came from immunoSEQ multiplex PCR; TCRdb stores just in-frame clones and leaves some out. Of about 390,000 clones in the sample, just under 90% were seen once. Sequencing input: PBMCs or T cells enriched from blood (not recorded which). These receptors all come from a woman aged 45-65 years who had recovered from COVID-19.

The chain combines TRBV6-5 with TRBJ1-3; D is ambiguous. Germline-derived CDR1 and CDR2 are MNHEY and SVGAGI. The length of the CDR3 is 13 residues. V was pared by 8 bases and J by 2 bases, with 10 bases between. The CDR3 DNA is TGTGCCAGCCATACTCCGGCTGGAAACACCATATATTTT. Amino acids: CASHTPAGNTIYF.

In DNA form, the CDR3 reads TGTGCCATCAGTAAGCAGGGTTTTTGGACTGAAGCTTTCTTT. Its translation: CAISKQGFWTEAFF. The rearrangement links TRBV10-3 to TRBJ1-1; the D gene is possibly TRBD1 (5 bases). CDR1 and CDR2 from the germline V gene are ENHRY and SYGVKD. Trimming pared 5 bases from V and 5 bases from J, leaving 15 bases between. CDR3 length equals 14 residues.

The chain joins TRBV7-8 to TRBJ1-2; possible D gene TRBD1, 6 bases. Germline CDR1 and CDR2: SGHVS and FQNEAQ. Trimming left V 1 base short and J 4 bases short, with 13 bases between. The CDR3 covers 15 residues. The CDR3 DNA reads TGTGCCAGCAGCTTAGACAGTCGGGGGGCCTATGGCTACACCTTC. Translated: CASSLDSRGAYGYTF.

DNA of the CDR3: TGTGCCAGCGGTCTACGGGACAGTCAGGGCTACACCTTC. Encoded protein: CASGLRDSQGYTF. The chain combines TRBV9 with TRBJ1-2, with 7 bases fitting TRBD1. The V segment lost 7 bases and the J segment 8 bases; nucleotides outside the gene matches: 11. The CDR3 consists of 13 residues. Germline V CDR1 and CDR2: SGDLS, YYNGEE.

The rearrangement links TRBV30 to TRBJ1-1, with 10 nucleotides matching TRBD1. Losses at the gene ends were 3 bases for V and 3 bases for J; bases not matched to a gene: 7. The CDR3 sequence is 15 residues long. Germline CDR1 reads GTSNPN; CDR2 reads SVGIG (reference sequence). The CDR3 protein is CAWRVRDRGHTEAFF. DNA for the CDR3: TGTGCCTGGAGAGTTCGGGACAGGGGCCACACTGAAGCTTTCTTT.

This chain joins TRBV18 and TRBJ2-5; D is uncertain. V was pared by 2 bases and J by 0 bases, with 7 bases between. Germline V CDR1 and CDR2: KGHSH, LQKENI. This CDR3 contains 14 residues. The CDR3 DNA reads TGTGCCAGCTCACCATTCAGTGACCAAGAGACCCAGTACTTC. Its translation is CASSPFSDQETQYF. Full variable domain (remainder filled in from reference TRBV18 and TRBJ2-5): NAGVMQNPRHLVRRRGQEARLRCSPMKGHSHVYWYRQLPEEGLKFMVYLQKENIIDESGMPKERFSAEFPKEGPSILRIQQVVRGDSAAYFCASSPFSDQETQYFGPGTRLLVL.

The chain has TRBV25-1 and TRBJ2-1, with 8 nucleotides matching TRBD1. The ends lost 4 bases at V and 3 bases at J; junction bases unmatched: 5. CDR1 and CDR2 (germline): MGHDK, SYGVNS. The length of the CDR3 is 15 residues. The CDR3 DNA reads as TGTGCCAGCAGTGTAAGTGGGACAGGCTACAATGAGCAGTTCTTC. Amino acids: CASSVSGTGYNEQFF.

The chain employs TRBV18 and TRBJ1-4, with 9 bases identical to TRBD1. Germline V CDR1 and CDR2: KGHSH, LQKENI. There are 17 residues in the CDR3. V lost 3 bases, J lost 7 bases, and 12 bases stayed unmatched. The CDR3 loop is CASSPATGGISSEKLFF. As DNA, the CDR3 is TGTGCCAGCTCACCGGCGACAGGGGGAATATCAAGTGAAAAACTGTTTTTT.

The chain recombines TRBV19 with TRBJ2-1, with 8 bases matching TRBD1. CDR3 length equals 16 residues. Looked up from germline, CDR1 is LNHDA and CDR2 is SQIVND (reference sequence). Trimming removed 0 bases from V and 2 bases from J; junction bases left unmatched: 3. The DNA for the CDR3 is TGTGCCAGTAGTATAGATTCAGGGGGCCCCTACAATGAGCAGTTCTTC. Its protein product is CASSIDSGGPYNEQFF.

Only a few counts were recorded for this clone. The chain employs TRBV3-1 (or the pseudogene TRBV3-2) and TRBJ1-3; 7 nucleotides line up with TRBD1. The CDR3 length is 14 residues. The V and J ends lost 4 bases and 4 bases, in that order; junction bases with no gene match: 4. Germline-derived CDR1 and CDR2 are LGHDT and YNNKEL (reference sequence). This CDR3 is CASSLQGSGNTIYF. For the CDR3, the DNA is TGTGCCAGCAGCCTACAGGGGAGCGGAAACACCATATATTTT.